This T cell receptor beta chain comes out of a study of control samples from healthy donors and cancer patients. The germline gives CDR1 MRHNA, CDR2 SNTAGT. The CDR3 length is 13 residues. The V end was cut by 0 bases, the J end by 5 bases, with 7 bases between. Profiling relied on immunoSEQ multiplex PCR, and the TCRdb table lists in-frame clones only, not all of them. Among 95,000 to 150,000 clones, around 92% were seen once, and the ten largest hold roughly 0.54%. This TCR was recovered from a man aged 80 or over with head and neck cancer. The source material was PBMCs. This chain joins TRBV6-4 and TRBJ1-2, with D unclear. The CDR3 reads CASSDSVGYGYTF. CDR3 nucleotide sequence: TGTGCCAGCAGTGACTCGGTGGGGTATGGCTACACCTTC.